The source of this T cell receptor beta chain is a study of vaccination and CD4 T cells after COVID-19. This CDR3 contains 13 residues. The ends were cut back, 7 bases at V and 7 bases at J, with 13 bases in the middle. At the Johns Hopkins FTIC core, DNA taken from cultured CD4+ T cells was sequenced by way of the Oncomine TCR Beta short-read assay. TCRdb ran MiXCR on the PCR reads and lists one entry per CDR3 protein. Of around 16,000 distinct CDR3 sequences in the sample, 52% were seen once. The treatment: roughly 10-day PBMC culture with coronavirus spike peptide pools or control peptides (ViraFEST assay). The sample holds a few counts of this clonotype. Its specificity is not known.

The sequence was obtained from a human donor who had recovered from COVID-19. Sequencing was carried out using CD4+ T cells from blood, cultured in vitro. The chain couples TRBV12-3 or TRBV12-4 to TRBJ2-2; possibly TRBD2 for D (7 bases). CDR3 nucleotide sequence: TGTGCCAGCACCTGGGGGGGCGGCGGGGAGCTGTTTTTT. Residues: CASTWGGGGELFF.